This TCR beta chain is from a study of T cell responses to AZD1222 COVID-19 vaccine. Comment on this clone: The antigen is undetermined.

Regarding the study as a whole: Samples come after the peak T cell response, not at day 14. Nearly half of spike-specific TCRs reportedly go after variant regions that carry no mutations. Just a handful of people given AZD1222 tested seropositive at baseline.

V was clipped by 3 bases and J by 4 bases, with 14 bases between them. From germline, CDR1 is SGDLS and CDR2 YYNGEE. The length of the CDR3 is 14 residues. Measured with immunoSEQ multiplex PCR; TCRdb has only the in-frame clones, and not every one. The table includes roughly 150,000 clones, about nine tenths detected once. The clonotype comes from an adult who received the AZD1222 COVID-19 vaccine. Sequencing was performed on peripheral blood, taken 28 days after the second AZD1222 dose. This chain joins TRBV9 and TRBJ2-7, with D maybe TRBD2 (6 bases). The CDR3 DNA reads TGTGCCAGCAGCGCTAGCGCGCGTGGGTACGAGCAGTACTTC. Translating it yields CASSASARGYEQYF.